Listed below are T cell receptor beta chains from one sample, sequenced in a study of EBV T-cell therapy then PD-1 blockade in nasopharyngeal carcinoma. These receptors have no identified antigens. Sequenced by immunoSEQ multiplex PCR; TCRdb stores in-frame clones only, minus some. The top ten clones hold around 30% of a sample with about 17,000 clones, 75% to 90% of them seen once. The sequencing here drew on CD8+ T cells from blood, taken at day 0 from a patient whose treatment included autologous EBV-specific T cells and nivolumab. These receptors all come from a man in his forties with nasopharyngeal carcinoma. Both conserved end residues are part of each CDR3. A D gene is named only where the DNA matches it firmly. Clone size is shown for a subset of rows, as once, few, many or a class of expanded clone.

v_call: TRBV6-5
j_call: TRBJ1-1
d_call: .
clone_size: .
cdr3_aa: CASSYPPEAFF
cdr3_nt: TGTGCCAGCAGTTACCCCCCCGAAGCTTTCTTT

v_call: TRBV5-5
j_call: TRBJ1-4
d_call: .
clone_size: once
cdr3_aa: CASSWRGWGEKLFF
cdr3_nt: TGTGCCAGCAGCTGGAGGGGATGGGGTGAAAAACTGTTTTTT

v_call: TRBV9
j_call: TRBJ2-5
d_call: TRBD2
clone_size: .
cdr3_aa: CASSVATSGGPKYF
cdr3_nt: TGTGCCAGCAGCGTAGCGACTAGCGGGGGCCCTAAGTACTTC

v_call: TRBV2
j_call: TRBJ2-3
d_call: .
clone_size: .
cdr3_aa: CASSPGRTDTQYF
cdr3_nt: TGTGCCAGCAGTCCTGGACGCACAGATACGCAGTATTTT

v_call: TRBV3-1/TRBV3-2
j_call: TRBJ1-1
d_call: .
clone_size: .
cdr3_aa: CASSQGKTTEAFF
cdr3_nt: TGTGCCAGCAGCCAAGGAAAGACCACTGAAGCTTTCTTT

v_call: TRBV6-6
j_call: TRBJ2-5
d_call: .
clone_size: .
cdr3_aa: CASRSRGAGETQYF
cdr3_nt: TGTGCCAGCAGAAGCCGGGGGGCCGGGGAGACCCAGTACTTC

v_call: TRBV7-3
j_call: TRBJ1-4
d_call: .
clone_size: .
cdr3_aa: CASSPGGGPNEKLFF
cdr3_nt: TGTGCCAGCAGCCCCGGGGGAGGGCCTAATGAAAAACTGTTTTTT

v_call: TRBV9
j_call: TRBJ1-4
d_call: .
clone_size: .
cdr3_aa: CASSAGGTNEKLFF
cdr3_nt: TGTGCCAGCAGCGCGGGGGGTACTAATGAAAAACTGTTTTTT

v_call: TRBV5-6
j_call: TRBJ1-4
d_call: .
clone_size: .
cdr3_aa: CASSFSRFNEKLFF
cdr3_nt: TGTGCCAGCAGCTTTTCCAGATTTAATGAAAAACTGTTTTTT

v_call: TRBV12-3/TRBV12-4
j_call: TRBJ2-2
d_call: .
clone_size: .
cdr3_aa: CASSFRGGELFF
cdr3_nt: TGTGCCAGCAGTTTTCGGGGCGGGGAGCTGTTTTTT

v_call: TRBV27
j_call: TRBJ2-5
d_call: .
clone_size: .
cdr3_aa: CASSPRRIQETQYF
cdr3_nt: TGTGCCAGCAGTCCCCGACGGATCCAAGAGACCCAGTACTTC

v_call: TRBV9
j_call: TRBJ1-2
d_call: TRBD1
clone_size: .
cdr3_aa: CASSVIAGGKGYTF
cdr3_nt: TGTGCCAGCAGCGTAATAGCAGGGGGGAAAGGCTACACCTTC

v_call: TRBV7-9
j_call: TRBJ1-2
d_call: .
clone_size: few
cdr3_aa: CASSQGDYGYTF
cdr3_nt: TGTGCCAGCAGCCAGGGAGACTATGGCTACACCTTC

v_call: TRBV4-3
j_call: TRBJ1-6
d_call: .
clone_size: .
cdr3_aa: CASSQDYSSNNSPLHF
cdr3_nt: TGCGCCAGCAGCCAAGATTATTCCAGTAATAATTCACCCCTCCACTTT

v_call: TRBV4-3
j_call: TRBJ1-4
d_call: TRBD1
clone_size: .
cdr3_aa: CASSEYRGATNEKLFF
cdr3_nt: TGCGCCAGCAGCGAATACAGGGGAGCAACTAATGAAAAACTGTTTTTT

v_call: TRBV27
j_call: TRBJ2-1
d_call: .
clone_size: .
cdr3_aa: CASSQGYEQFF
cdr3_nt: TGTGCCAGCTCGCAGGGCTATGAGCAGTTCTTC

v_call: TRBV4-3
j_call: TRBJ2-1
d_call: .
clone_size: .
cdr3_aa: CASSLGTRRDEQFF
cdr3_nt: TGCGCCAGCAGCCTGGGGACCCGGAGGGATGAGCAGTTCTTC

v_call: TRBV5-1
j_call: TRBJ1-1
d_call: .
clone_size: few
cdr3_aa: CASSLAALNTEAFF
cdr3_nt: TGCGCCAGCAGCTTGGCGGCGTTGAACACTGAAGCTTTCTTT

v_call: TRBV4-1
j_call: TRBJ2-1
d_call: TRBD1
clone_size: .
cdr3_aa: CASSQGQGAGNNNEQFF
cdr3_nt: TGCGCCAGCAGCCAGGGACAGGGGGCCGGTAACAACAATGAGCAGTTCTTC

v_call: TRBV28
j_call: TRBJ2-3
d_call: .
clone_size: .
cdr3_aa: CASSLTGGPTDTQYF
cdr3_nt: TGTGCCAGCAGTTTAACGGGTGGGCCCACAGATACGCAGTATTTT

v_call: TRBV18
j_call: TRBJ2-7
d_call: .
clone_size: .
cdr3_aa: CASSPVRGSTSYEQYF
cdr3_nt: TGTGCCAGCTCACCGGTCAGGGGAAGTACCTCCTACGAGCAGTACTTC

v_call: TRBV3-1/TRBV3-2
j_call: TRBJ2-1
d_call: .
clone_size: .
cdr3_aa: CASGEEAGAYNEQFF
cdr3_nt: TGTGCCAGCGGAGAAGAGGCGGGGGCTTACAATGAGCAGTTCTTC

v_call: TRBV15
j_call: TRBJ2-3
d_call: .
clone_size: .
cdr3_aa: CATSRDINTDTQYF
cdr3_nt: TGTGCCACCAGCAGAGATATTAACACAGATACGCAGTATTTT

v_call: TRBV6-4
j_call: TRBJ2-6
d_call: TRBD2
clone_size: few
cdr3_aa: CASSDAGAGANVLTF
cdr3_nt: TGTGCCAGCAGTGACGCGGGGGCTGGGGCCAACGTCCTGACTTTC

v_call: TRBV12-3/TRBV12-4
j_call: TRBJ2-3
d_call: .
clone_size: once
cdr3_aa: CASEGLGTQYF
cdr3_nt: TGTGCCAGCGAAGGTCTAGGTACGCAGTATTTT

v_call: TRBV12-5
j_call: TRBJ1-2
d_call: .
clone_size: .
cdr3_aa: CASGLYGFGYTF
cdr3_nt: TGTGCTAGTGGTTTGTACGGGTTTGGCTACACCTTC

v_call: TRBV29-1
j_call: TRBJ2-5
d_call: TRBD2
clone_size: .
cdr3_aa: CSVVGLAGIETQYF
cdr3_nt: TGCAGCGTCGTTGGACTAGCGGGGATAGAGACCCAGTACTTC

v_call: TRBV5-1
j_call: TRBJ1-1
d_call: TRBD1
clone_size: .
cdr3_aa: CASSSSGTGVGPDTEAFF
cdr3_nt: TGCGCCAGCAGTTCGTCCGGGACAGGAGTAGGGCCGGACACTGAAGCTTTCTTT

v_call: TRBV4-2
j_call: TRBJ2-6
d_call: .
clone_size: .
cdr3_aa: CASSPDSSSGANVLTF
cdr3_nt: TGTGCCAGCAGCCCGGACAGTAGCTCTGGGGCCAACGTCCTGACTTTC

v_call: TRBV6-5
j_call: TRBJ1-1
d_call: .
clone_size: .
cdr3_aa: CASSPREYNTEAFF
cdr3_nt: TGTGCCAGCAGCCCCAGGGAATATAACACTGAAGCTTTCTTT

v_call: TRBV28
j_call: TRBJ2-2
d_call: .
clone_size: .
cdr3_aa: CASSFYPTGEAGELFF
cdr3_nt: TGTGCCAGCAGTTTTTACCCCACGGGGGAGGCCGGGGAGCTGTTTTTT

v_call: TRBV6-5
j_call: TRBJ2-3
d_call: .
clone_size: .
cdr3_aa: CASRYTDTQYF
cdr3_nt: TGTGCCAGCAGGTATACAGATACGCAGTATTTT

v_call: TRBV6-5
j_call: TRBJ1-3
d_call: .
clone_size: .
cdr3_aa: CASTRGAGNTIYF
cdr3_nt: TGTGCCAGCACCCGGGGAGCCGGAAACACCATATATTTT

v_call: TRBV9
j_call: TRBJ1-2
d_call: .
clone_size: .
cdr3_aa: CASSVATAYGYTF
cdr3_nt: TGTGCCAGCAGCGTAGCTACTGCTTATGGCTACACCTTC

v_call: TRBV27
j_call: TRBJ2-1
d_call: TRBD2
clone_size: .
cdr3_aa: CASSLSSGGPSSYNEQFF
cdr3_nt: TGTGCCAGCAGTTTATCTAGCGGGGGGCCGAGCTCCTACAATGAGCAGTTCTTC

v_call: TRBV5-1
j_call: TRBJ1-6
d_call: .
clone_size: few
cdr3_aa: CASSLLEGSPLHF
cdr3_nt: TGCGCCAGCAGCTTGCTTGAGGGCTCACCCCTCCACTTT

v_call: TRBV12-3/TRBV12-4
j_call: TRBJ1-2
d_call: .
clone_size: .
cdr3_aa: CASSPVVARGYTF
cdr3_nt: TGTGCCAGCAGCCCGGTTGTGGCGCGCGGCTACACCTTC

v_call: TRBV5-5
j_call: TRBJ2-5
d_call: .
clone_size: .
cdr3_aa: CASSLDLDRQETQYF
cdr3_nt: TGTGCCAGCAGCTTGGATTTGGACAGACAAGAGACCCAGTACTTC

v_call: TRBV19
j_call: TRBJ1-1
d_call: TRBD1
clone_size: .
cdr3_aa: CASSALTGSGTEAFF
cdr3_nt: TGTGCCAGTAGCGCGCTGACAGGGTCTGGCACTGAAGCTTTCTTT

v_call: TRBV7-9
j_call: TRBJ1-1
d_call: .
clone_size: .
cdr3_aa: CASSYRAGVGTEAFF
cdr3_nt: TGTGCCAGCAGCTATAGGGCAGGGGTAGGAACTGAAGCTTTCTTT

v_call: TRBV7-9
j_call: TRBJ2-4
d_call: .
clone_size: .
cdr3_aa: CASSLDSLEGKNIQYF
cdr3_nt: TGTGCCAGCAGCCTAGATTCCCTAGAGGGTAAAAACATTCAGTACTTC

v_call: TRBV9
j_call: TRBJ2-6
d_call: TRBD1
clone_size: once
cdr3_aa: CASSLTDRGGGANVLTF
cdr3_nt: TGTGCCAGCAGCCTTACGGACAGGGGCGGAGGGGCCAACGTCCTGACTTTC

v_call: TRBV7-6
j_call: TRBJ1-5
d_call: .
clone_size: .
cdr3_aa: CASSLANQPQHF
cdr3_nt: TGTGCCAGCAGCTTAGCCAATCAGCCCCAGCATTTT

v_call: TRBV5-4
j_call: TRBJ1-4
d_call: .
clone_size: .
cdr3_aa: CASSSYVEEEKLFF
cdr3_nt: TGTGCCAGCAGCTCTTACGTTGAAGAGGAAAAACTGTTTTTT

v_call: TRBV10-3
j_call: TRBJ1-1
d_call: TRBD1
clone_size: few
cdr3_aa: CAISESGQGLTEAFF
cdr3_nt: TGTGCCATCAGTGAGTCGGGACAGGGATTGACTGAAGCTTTCTTT

v_call: TRBV6-4
j_call: TRBJ2-1
d_call: TRBD2
clone_size: .
cdr3_aa: CASSIRLAGRTYNEQFF
cdr3_nt: TGTGCCAGCAGTATAAGACTAGCGGGGCGCACCTACAATGAGCAGTTCTTC

v_call: TRBV5-5
j_call: TRBJ2-3
d_call: TRBD2
clone_size: .
cdr3_aa: CASSLGFGGADTQYF
cdr3_nt: TGTGCCAGCAGCTTGGGGTTCGGGGGGGCAGATACGCAGTATTTT

v_call: TRBV24-1
j_call: TRBJ1-4
d_call: .
clone_size: .
cdr3_aa: CATSGRDQNEKLFF
cdr3_nt: TGTGCCACCTCAGGACGGGACCAAAATGAAAAACTGTTTTTT

v_call: TRBV5-5
j_call: TRBJ2-5
d_call: .
clone_size: once
cdr3_aa: CASRTDPGQETQYF
cdr3_nt: TGTGCCAGCAGGACCGATCCGGGGCAAGAGACCCAGTACTTC

v_call: TRBV28
j_call: TRBJ2-6
d_call: .
clone_size: .
cdr3_aa: CASSPGSHLWSSGANVLTF
cdr3_nt: TGTGCCAGCAGCCCGGGATCCCACCTCTGGTCCTCTGGGGCCAACGTCCTGACTTTC

v_call: TRBV27
j_call: TRBJ2-6
d_call: TRBD2
clone_size: .
cdr3_aa: CASSPRGGAGANVLTF
cdr3_nt: TGTGCCAGCAGCCCACGGGGAGGGGCTGGGGCCAACGTCCTGACTTTC

v_call: TRBV6-5
j_call: TRBJ1-1
d_call: TRBD1
clone_size: .
cdr3_aa: CASRIGTGGITEAFF
cdr3_nt: TGTGCCAGCAGGATCGGGACAGGGGGAATCACTGAAGCTTTCTTT

v_call: TRBV4-3
j_call: TRBJ2-7
d_call: .
clone_size: .
cdr3_aa: CASSHGTASYEQYF
cdr3_nt: TGCGCCAGCAGCCATGGGACGGCCTCCTACGAGCAGTACTTC